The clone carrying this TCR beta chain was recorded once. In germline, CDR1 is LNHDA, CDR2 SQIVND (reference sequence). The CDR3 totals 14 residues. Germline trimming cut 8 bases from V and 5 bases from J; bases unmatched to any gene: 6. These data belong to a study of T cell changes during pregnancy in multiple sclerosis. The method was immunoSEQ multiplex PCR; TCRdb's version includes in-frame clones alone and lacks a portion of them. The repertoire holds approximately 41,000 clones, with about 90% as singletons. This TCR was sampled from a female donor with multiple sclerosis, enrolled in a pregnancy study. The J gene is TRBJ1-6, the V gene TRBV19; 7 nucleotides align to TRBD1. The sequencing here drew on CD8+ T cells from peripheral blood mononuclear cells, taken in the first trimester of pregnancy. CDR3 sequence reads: CASETGTDNSPLHF. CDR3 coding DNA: TGTGCCAGTGAAACCGGGACAGATAATTCACCCCTCCACTTT.